The 29 T cell receptor beta chains presented below share a single source sample, sequenced in a study of T cells in Graves' hyperthyroidism and ophthalmopathy. RNA transcripts provided the source from which TCR beta CDR3 regions were amplified. The HTBI primer set drove a first-round RT-PCR of the TCR CDR3. TCRdb itself ran the multiplex PCR reads through MiXCR, one entry per CDR3 protein. Of around 660,000 distinct CDR3 sequences listed, roughly 45% are singletons. Material for sequencing was peripheral blood or thyroid tissue (not recorded which). The receptors come from an adult man with Graves' disease, either hyperthyroidism or ophthalmopathy (not recorded which).

The chain carries TRBV15 and TRBJ2-5; D may be TRBD1 (5 bases). Germline CDR1 reads LNHNV; CDR2 reads YYDKDF (reference sequence). The CDR3 totals 15 residues. Deletions cut 1 base from V and 7 bases from J, with 16 bases between. Here the CDR3 reads CATSRVGGAEGTQYF. For the CDR3, the DNA is TGTGCCACCAGCAGAGTAGGTGGGGCCGAAGGGACCCAGTACTTC.

The gene calls are TRBV7-8 and TRBJ1-1; no clear D. Germline CDR1 reads SGHVS; CDR2 reads FQNEAQ. This CDR3 is 12 amino acids long. Trimming left V 9 bases short and J 3 bases short, with 11 bases between. Here the CDR3 reads CASGPSDTEAFF. In nucleotides, the CDR3 is TGTGCCAGTGGACCGTCGGACACTGAAGCTTTCTTT. The full variable domain, rest sourced from reference TRBV7-8 and TRBJ1-1, is GAGVSQSPRYKVAKRGQDVALRCDPISGHVSLFWYQQALGQGPEFLTYFQNEAQLDKSGLPSDRFFAERPEGSVSTLKIQRTQQEDSAVYLCASGPSDTEAFFGQGTRLTVV.

This clonotype was seen ten or more times. In nucleotides, the CDR3 is TGCGCCAGCAGTGGGCAGGGGGCTATTGAAGCTTTCTTT. Amino acids: CASSGQGAIEAFF. This chain connects TRBV10-2 to TRBJ1-1, with 8 bases matching TRBD1. V gave up 4 bases and J gave up 7 bases; unmatched junction bases: 5. Per germline, CDR1 WSHSY and CDR2 SAAADI. This CDR3 contains 13 residues.

The table lists this clonotype with many counts. The chain has TRBV10-2 and TRBJ1-2, with 9 bases lining up with TRBD1. The ends lost 4 bases at V and 2 bases at J; junction bases unmatched: 2. CDR3 length: 14 residues. Germline CDR1 WSHSY, CDR2 SAAADI. CDR3 sequence: CASSVTGGNYGYTF. CDR3 in DNA: TGCGCCAGCAGTGTGACAGGGGGAAACTATGGCTACACCTTC.

This clonotype was recorded at least ten times. The V call is TRBV7-2, the J call TRBJ2-5, with a tentative D call TRBD2 (5 bases). The CDR3 has 15 residues. V dropped 5 bases and J dropped 1 base, with 14 bases sitting between them. Germline CDR1 SGHTA, CDR2 FQGNSA. CDR3 loop: CASSVTPGSQETQYF. For the CDR3, the DNA is TGTGCCAGCAGCGTAACTCCTGGGAGCCAAGAGACCCAGTACTTC.

The V call is TRBV20-1, the J call TRBJ1-6; TRBD1 might be the D (6 bases). CDR3 length equals 14 residues. The V end was cut by 0 bases, the J end by 13 bases, with 16 bases between. Germline V CDR1 and CDR2: DFQATT, SNEGSKA (reference sequence). CDR3 amino acids: CSARDGGAGQPLHF. The CDR3 nucleotides are TGCAGTGCTAGAGATGGGGGGGCCGGTCAGCCCCTCCACTTT.

The chain recombines TRBV29-1 with TRBJ1-2, with D unclear. This CDR3 has 11 amino acids. Germline V gene data show CDR1 as SQVTM and CDR2 as ANQGSEA. V lost 8 bases to trimming and J lost 3 bases, with 10 bases between them. The DNA of the CDR3 is TGCAGCCCAGACGGAGACTATGGCTACACCTTC. The encoded protein is CSPDGDYGYTF.

The sample holds a few counts of this clonotype. This chain joins TRBV20-1 and TRBJ2-7, with D perhaps TRBD1 (6 bases). Deletions cut 6 bases from V and 0 bases from J, with 15 bases between. The CDR3 is made up of 14 amino acids. The germline V gene encodes CDR1 DFQATT and CDR2 SNEGSKA (reference sequence). CDR3 amino acids: CSAQDRRSSYEQYF. DNA of the CDR3: TGCAGTGCCCAAGACAGGAGGAGCTCCTACGAGCAGTACTTC.

The chain recombines TRBV12-3 or TRBV12-4 with TRBJ1-2; D gene ambiguous. V was shortened by 6 bases and J by 4 bases, with 15 bases between the two germline ends. The CDR3 totals 14 residues. This CDR3 is CASRYGVTAYGYTF. The CDR3 nucleotides are TGTGCCAGCAGGTATGGGGTCACTGCCTATGGCTACACCTTC.

This clonotype was picked up a small number of times. Relative to the germline gene, one junction end is altered; a read error may explain this. This chain joins TRBV7-9 and TRBJ1-1; D may be TRBD1 (5 bases). The V gene's germline CDR1 is SEHNR and CDR2 FQNEAQ (reference sequence). The CDR3 is 13 amino acids. CDR3 loop: CASSPTGTTEAFF. For the CDR3, the DNA is TGCGCCAGCAGCCCGACGGGGACCACTGAAGCTTTCTTT.

This sequence joins TRBV7-9 and TRBJ2-2; D may be TRBD2 (6 bases). From germline, CDR1 is SEHNR and CDR2 FQNEAQ (reference sequence). The CDR3 has 14 amino acids. V lost 8 bases to trimming and J lost 4 bases, with 14 bases between them. For the CDR3, the DNA is TGTGCCAGCCGGGACGGGACTTTCACCGGGGAGCTGTTTTTT. It specifies CASRDGTFTGELFF.

This clonotype appeared a few times. The chain carries TRBV20-1 and TRBJ2-2, with D tentatively TRBD2 (6 bases). V was cut by 0 bases and J by 4 bases, with 9 bases left in between. The CDR3 spans 14 residues. The V gene's germline CDR1 is DFQATT and CDR2 SNEGSKA (reference sequence). The CDR3 is CSARDRGTTGELFF. The CDR3 nucleotides read TGCAGTGCTAGAGATCGGGGGACCACCGGGGAGCTGTTTTTT.

Concerning this clonotype: It may be a read error: a sequence one base away is much more abundant. The V call is TRBV7-2, the J call TRBJ2-7, with 9 bases aligning to TRBD1. V shed 6 bases, J shed 1 base, and the junction held 10 bases outside the gene matches. CDR1 is SGHTA and CDR2 is FQGNSA in the germline V gene. The length of the CDR3 is 16 residues. The CDR3 protein is CASSGSGTGTSYEQYF. The DNA of the CDR3 is TGTGCCAGCAGTGGGTCTGGGACAGGGACATCCTACGAGCAGTACTTC.

Points on this clonotype: Just one base apart from a much larger clone, this may be a read error. The V gene is TRBV10-2, the J gene TRBJ1-6; 8 bases match TRBD1. CDR3 length: 16 amino acids. From germline, CDR1 is WSHSY and CDR2 SAAADI. This CDR3 is CVSSETGVGRHSPLHF. In DNA form, the CDR3 reads TGCGTCAGCAGTGAGACAGGGGTTGGAAGGCATTCACCCCTCCACTTT.

As for this clonotype: This may be a read error: a much more frequent sequence differs by one nucleotide. The rearrangement uses TRBV10-3 and TRBJ2-7; D perhaps matches TRBD2 (5 bases). The CDR3 runs to 15 residues. Trimming removed 0 bases from V and 3 bases from J, with 12 bases in between. In germline, CDR1 is ENHRY, CDR2 SYGVKD. The CDR3 DNA is TGTGCCATCAGTGAGTCGTCGGACGGGGTCTACGAGCAGTACTTC. This translates into CAISESSDGVYEQYF.

A note on this clonotype: Given a much more abundant clone one base away, this may be a read error. The chain uses TRBV2 and TRBJ1-5, with D tentatively TRBD1 (5 bases). The CDR3 has 13 residues. Trimming removed 5 bases at V and 6 bases at J, with 11 bases between. The germline gives CDR1 SNHLY, CDR2 FYNNEI. For the CDR3, the DNA is TGTGCCAGCAGTTTTGCAGGGTTTCAGCCCCAGCATTTT. It translates to CASSFAGFQPQHF.

As for this clonotype: A much bigger clone sits one base away, suggesting this may be a read error. The V gene is TRBV7-3, the J gene TRBJ1-2, with D uncertain. Trimming pared 2 bases from V and 0 bases from J, leaving 10 bases between. There are 15 residues in the CDR3. Looked up from germline, CDR1 is SGHTA and CDR2 is FQGTGA. CDR3 sequence: CASSLSGSSNYGYTF. The CDR3 nucleotides read TGTGCCAGCAGCTTATCGGGCAGTTCTAACTATGGCTACACCTTC. The full variable domain, its missing parts supplied by reference TRBV7-3 and TRBJ1-2, is GAGVSQTPSNKVTEKGKYVELRCDPISGHTALYWYRQSLGQGPEFLIYFQGTGAADDSGLPNDRFFAVRPEGSVSTLKIQRTERGDSAVYLCASSLSGSSNYGYTFGSGTRLTVV.

This clonotype showed up just a few times. The rearrangement uses TRBV7-9 and TRBJ2-7; 9 nucleotides align to TRBD1. The germline gives CDR1 SEHNR, CDR2 FQNEAQ (reference sequence). With 7 bases clipped from V and 3 bases from J, the junction kept 4 bases outside the gene matches. This CDR3 is built from 13 residues. CDR3 coding DNA: TGTGCCAGCACCGACAGGGGGGACTACGAGCAGTACTTC. Encoded protein: CASTDRGDYEQYF.

The chain links TRBV25-1 to TRBJ1-1, with D perhaps TRBD1 (6 bases). The length of the CDR3 is 15 residues. CDR1 is MGHDK and CDR2 is SYGVNS in the germline V gene. V lost 3 bases, J lost 4 bases, and 15 bases lay in between. This CDR3 is CASSDGVQGGTEAFF. CDR3 nucleotide sequence: TGTGCCAGCAGTGATGGGGTACAGGGAGGCACTGAAGCTTTCTTT.

The chain has TRBV12-3 or TRBV12-4 and TRBJ1-2; D is perhaps TRBD1 (6 bases). The CDR3 runs 15 residues. With 5 bases removed from V and 4 bases from J, the gap between germline ends came to 17 bases. In DNA, the CDR3 is TGTGCCAGCAGTCCCGGACAGCACCTCTTCTATGGCTACACCTTC. Translation: CASSPGQHLFYGYTF.

J is TRBJ1-2 and V is TRBV11-2; D might be TRBD1 (5 bases). This CDR3 contains 14 residues. The V end lost 0 bases, the J end lost 5 bases, and 10 bases lay between the germline ends. Germline CDR1 and CDR2: SGHAT and FQNNGV. CDR3 sequence reads: CASSLENGGYGYTF. CDR3 bases: TGTGCCAGCAGCTTAGAAAATGGGGGTTATGGCTACACCTTC.

The chain employs TRBV5-1 and TRBJ2-2; TRBD1 matches 9 bases. There are 17 residues in the CDR3. Per germline, CDR1 SGHRS and CDR2 YFSETQ. The ends lost 5 bases at V and 6 bases at J; junction bases unmatched: 14. In DNA, the CDR3 is TGCGCCAGCAGTCTACGGACAGGGGCCGTAAAAGCCGGGGAGCTGTTTTTT. It encodes CASSLRTGAVKAGELFF.

As for this clonotype: A much larger clone lies a single base off, so this may be a read error. The rearrangement uses TRBV2 and TRBJ1-1; D not certain. The CDR3 is 14 residues long. Germline assignment: CDR1 SNHLY and CDR2 FYNNEI. CDR3 DNA: TGTGACAGCAGTATACTGACACTTAACACTGAAGCTTTCTTT. Its protein is CDSSILTLNTEAFF.

This clonotype has ten or more counts. The V gene is TRBV29-1, the J gene TRBJ1-1; maybe TRBD1 (5 bases). With 6 bases removed from V and 2 bases from J, the gap between germline ends came to 16 bases. This CDR3 contains 14 residues. Germline assignment: CDR1 SQVTM and CDR2 ANQGSEA. Here the CDR3 DNA reads TGCAGCGTACCTCCCCCAGGGCTAAACACTGAAGCTTTCTTT. This codes for CSVPPPGLNTEAFF.

The V gene is TRBV11-2, the J gene TRBJ1-1; unclear D gene. There are 12 residues in the CDR3. Trimming left V 11 bases short and J 1 base short, with 11 bases between. Germline CDR1 is SGHAT and CDR2 is FQNNGV. Here the CDR3 reads CAWKAGNTEAFF. DNA for the CDR3: TGTGCCTGGAAGGCCGGGAACACTGAAGCTTTCTTT.

A few counts support this clonotype. The chain combines TRBV19 with TRBJ2-5; D perhaps matches TRBD2 (7 bases). The germline V gene has CDR1 LNHDA and CDR2 SQIVND (reference sequence). This CDR3 region has 15 residues. Trimming cost V 3 bases and J 3 bases, with 14 bases left between them. The CDR3 sequence is CASSIWTGGKETQYF. The CDR3 DNA sequence: TGTGCCAGTAGTATTTGGACGGGGGGCAAAGAGACCCAGTACTTC.

In this sample, this clonotype turned up many times. J is TRBJ1-2 and V is TRBV2; tentatively, D is TRBD1 (5 bases). Germline V CDR1 and CDR2: SNHLY, FYNNEI. The V end lost 6 bases, the J end lost 2 bases, and 13 bases lay between the germline ends. This CDR3 is built from 14 residues. This CDR3 is CASRKTVLNYGYTF. CDR3 bases: TGTGCCAGCAGAAAGACAGTTCTGAACTATGGCTACACCTTC.

The chain uses TRBV7-9 and TRBJ1-4, with D uncertain. CDR3 length: 16 amino acids. The V end was cut by 5 bases, the J end by 8 bases, with 21 bases between. Germline CDR1 and CDR2: SEHNR and FQNEAQ (reference sequence). CDR3 residues: CASSHSPGGVGEKLFF. As DNA, the CDR3 is TGTGCCAGCAGCCACTCGCCAGGTGGGGTTGGGGAAAAACTGTTTTTT.

This clonotype was detected only once. J is TRBJ2-7 and V is TRBV24-1, with TRBD2 matching 8 bases. This CDR3 contains 18 residues. Germline V gene data show CDR1 as KGHDR and CDR2 as SFDVKD. V lost 4 bases, J lost 5 bases, and 18 bases stayed unmatched. CDR3 in amino acids: CATSDPTGQAGLVDEQYF. The CDR3 DNA reads TGTGCCACCAGTGACCCTACAGGGCAGGCGGGACTAGTCGACGAGCAGTACTTC.